The rows below give T cell receptor beta chains drawn from one sample of a study of a mutant IDH1 vaccine in newly diagnosed glioma. Antigens for these TCRs are unknown. TCRdb keeps only in-frame clones here, not all; method: immunoSEQ multiplex PCR. The table lists about 67,000 clones, about 89% of them singletons. The input for sequencing was PBMCs, taken from a glioma patient whose treatment included an IDH1 peptide vaccine. Every receptor here comes from a man between 35 and 55 years old with glioma. The CDR3 runs from the conserved cysteine through the conserved F or W. The D gene is left open where the match is weak. Size tells how often a clone was seen (once, few, many) or the class of an expanded clone, and some rows leave it out.

V	D	J	size	DNA	CDR3
TRBV30	.	TRBJ2-3	.	TGTGCCTGGGCCCCTCGCTCAGATACGCAGTATTTT	CAWAPRSDTQYF
TRBV6-5	.	TRBJ1-1	.	TGTGCCAGCAGTTACGGGCAGGGCAGGACTGAAGCTTTCTTT	CASSYGQGRTEAFF
TRBV7-9	TRBD1	TRBJ1-3	.	TGTGCCAGCAGCCCCACAGGGGAAATTAGCTCTGGAAACACCATATATTTT	CASSPTGEISSGNTIYF
TRBV10-1	.	TRBJ1-5	.	TGCGCCAGCAGTGAGCCCAGGGTGAGGAGCAATCAGCCCCAGCATTTT	CASSEPRVRSNQPQHF
TRBV29-1	TRBD1	TRBJ2-6	few	TGCAGCGTTGGACAGGGGTTAAGCTCTGGGGCCAACGTCCTGACTTTC	CSVGQGLSSGANVLTF
TRBV28	.	TRBJ1-1	.	TGTGCCAGCAGACTTACAGGGAACACTGAAGCTTTCTTT	CASRLTGNTEAFF
TRBV2	.	TRBJ2-1	.	TGTGCCAGCAGGAATGGACAATCGCAGTTCTTC	CASRNGQSQFF
TRBV21-1	.	TRBJ1-1	.	TGTGCCAGCAGCAAAGATGGGGGGGTCGTTGACAGGGGCATTATGAACACTGAAGCTTTCTTT	CASSKDGGVVDRGIMNTEAFF
TRBV5-1	.	TRBJ1-6	.	TGCGCCAGCAGCTCCCGCTTCGGGCCAAATTCACCCCTCCACTTT	CASSSRFGPNSPLHF
TRBV5-1	.	TRBJ1-2	.	TGCGCCAGCAGCCCGCGAGCAGAAGCTAACTATGGCTACACCTTC	CASSPRAEANYGYTF
TRBV19	.	TRBJ1-2	.	TGTGCCAGTAGTATAGAGGGCCACGGCTACACCTTC	CASSIEGHGYTF
TRBV11-3	.	TRBJ2-1	.	TGTGCCAGCAGCTCTCGACAGGCGGCCGGTGAGCAGTTCTTC	CASSSRQAAGEQFF
TRBV6-1	.	TRBJ1-2	.	TGTGCCAGCAGTGAAGCGATGGAGCTGGGCTATGGCTACACCTTC	CASSEAMELGYGYTF
TRBV2	.	TRBJ2-1	few	TGTGCTACCAGCATCGAGGGAGTCCCGGATGAGCAGTTCTTC	CATSIEGVPDEQFF
TRBV7-2	.	TRBJ2-1	.	TGTGCCAGCAGCTTAAACGCGGTCTCCTACAATGAGCAGTTCTTC	CASSLNAVSYNEQFF
TRBV7-9	TRBD2	TRBJ2-2	.	TGTGCCAGCAGCAACGAAGCCGGGACCCTCCGGGGGGGGGTCGGGGAGCTGTTTTTT	CASSNEAGTLRGGVGELFF
TRBV28	TRBD1	TRBJ1-2	.	TGTGCCAGCACCCTCTTGAGGGGGCGCGACTATGGCTACACCTTC	CASTLLRGRDYGYTF
TRBV6-1	TRBD2	TRBJ2-1	once	TGTGCCAGCAGTGGGGTGACTAGCGGGTTTAATGAGCAGTTCTTC	CASSGVTSGFNEQFF
TRBV9	.	TRBJ1-1	.	TGTGCCAGCAGCGTAGTGTTACAGGGAACCGAAGCTTTCTTT	CASSVVLQGTEAFF
TRBV5-1	.	TRBJ1-4	.	TGCGCCAGCAGCTTACCTTCTCGGGAAAAACTGTTTTTT	CASSLPSREKLFF
TRBV4-2	TRBD2	TRBJ2-7	.	TGTGCCAGCAGCCCGCCGCTAGCGGGAGGCCCCTACGAGCAGTACTTC	CASSPPLAGGPYEQYF
TRBV18	.	TRBJ2-5	once	TGTGCCAGCTCACCACCGAGGGGGGGTAGAGAGACCCAGTACTTC	CASSPPRGGRETQYF
TRBV5-5	.	TRBJ2-7	.	TGTGCCAGCAGCTTGAGTTCTGGTTTCTCCTACGAGCAGTACTTC	CASSLSSGFSYEQYF
TRBV19	.	TRBJ1-5	.	TGTGCCAGTAGTATAGGCTACAATCAGCCCCAGCATTTT	CASSIGYNQPQHF
TRBV4-3	.	TRBJ1-2	.	TGCGCCAGCAGCCGCTTGTCAAGGGAAAACTATGGCTACACCTTC	CASSRLSRENYGYTF
TRBV19	.	TRBJ1-1	.	TGTGCCAGTAGTATTGGACGTCTGAACACTGAAGCTTTCTTT	CASSIGRLNTEAFF
TRBV28	TRBD2	TRBJ2-3	.	TGTGCCAGCAGTTTTACTAGCGGTACCACAGATACGCAGTATTTT	CASSFTSGTTDTQYF
TRBV13	.	TRBJ2-7	.	TGTGCCAGCAGCCGAACACGAACAGGGCCCAGCTCCTACGAGCAGTACTTC	CASSRTRTGPSSYEQYF
TRBV6-1	TRBD1	TRBJ1-5	.	TGTGCCAGCAGTGAGGGACAGGTCAATCAGCCCCAGCATTTT	CASSEGQVNQPQHF
TRBV7-2	TRBD1	TRBJ1-2	.	TGTGCCAGCAGCTTAGGGACAGGGGCGAACGGGAACTATGGCTACACCTTC	CASSLGTGANGNYGYTF
TRBV9	.	TRBJ2-2	.	TGTGCCAGCAGCCCAGGGGGGGCCGGGGAGCTGTTTTTT	CASSPGGAGELFF
TRBV2	.	TRBJ1-1	.	TGTGCCAGCAGTGCCGGACCCTACACTGAAGCTTTCTTT	CASSAGPYTEAFF
TRBV6-4	.	TRBJ2-1	.	TGTGCCAGCAGTGACCGAACCCCGGGGTCCTACAATGAGCAGTTCTTC	CASSDRTPGSYNEQFF